This T cell receptor beta chain came from a study of blood T cells in healthy people across ages. The second PCR ran roughly 7 to 12 cycles with a sample-barcoded 5' primer and J-beta primers. TCRdb re-called the 5' RACE reads with MiXCR, one entry per CDR3 protein. The sample yields around 500,000 distinct CDR3 sequences, around 27% seen once. This clonotype was counted between two and nine times. The same specimen was also included in a second study, on T cells of mothers and their children.

The TCR sequence derives from a boy aged 2 to 9 in good health. The sequencing input was blood.

The CDR3 is CASRRSDLAGSTDTQYF. CDR3 nucleotide sequence: TGTGCCAGCAGACGATCCGACCTAGCGGGGAGCACAGATACGCAGTATTTT. The rearrangement joins TRBV11-2 to TRBJ2-3; 9 bases are shared with TRBD2. The V gene end was trimmed by 6 bases and the J gene end by 0 bases; junction bases not matched to a gene: 10. This CDR3 region has 17 residues. The germline gives CDR1 SGHAT, CDR2 FQNNGV.